These T cell receptor beta chains were read from a single sample in a study of PD-1 blockade in mismatch repair-deficient tumors. TCRdb's table, derived via immunoSEQ multiplex PCR, lists solely in-frame clones and lacks some. The repertoire has around 130,000 clones, around nine tenths of them found once; the top ten carry about 10%. Source: peripheral blood, taken roughly 67 weeks after starting pembrolizumab. These receptors all stem from an adult with mismatch repair-deficient cancer. Both conserved end residues are part of each CDR3. D genes are given only for firm matches. Some rows have no size entry. The others give once, few or many, or a class for an expanded clone.

size,D,V,J,DNA,CDR3
NA,NA,TRBV7-9,TRBJ2-7,TGTGCCAGCAGCTCGACTTCTACCTACGAGCAGTACTTC,CASSSTSTYEQYF
NA,NA,TRBV4-1,TRBJ1-5,TGCGCCAGCAGCCAAGATAGGGGGTGGGGTCAGCCCCAGCATTTT,CASSQDRGWGQPQHF
NA,NA,TRBV6-1,TRBJ1-4,TGTGCCAGCAGTGATGTGGGCAGGGTGAATGAAAAACTGTTTTTT,CASSDVGRVNEKLFF
NA,TRBD1,TRBV7-9,TRBJ2-2,TGTGCCAGCACCTTATGGACAGGGTGGGACACCGGGGAGCTGTTTTTT,CASTLWTGWDTGELFF
once,TRBD2,TRBV29-1,TRBJ2-7,TGCAGCGTTAGCGGGAGTGGCTACGAGCAGTACTTC,CSVSGSGYEQYF
NA,TRBD1,TRBV19,TRBJ1-5,TGTGCCAGTAGTATTGAACCGAGCCAGGGGGCTTTCTGGCAGCCCCAGCATTTT,CASSIEPSQGAFWQPQHF
once,NA,TRBV5-1,TRBJ2-5,TGCGCCAGCAGCTTACTGAGGGAGACCCAGTACTTC,CASSLLRETQYF
many,TRBD2,TRBV7-2,TRBJ2-7,TGTGCCAGCAGCTCCGACGCGGGAGGGGTCTACGAGCAGTACTTC,CASSSDAGGVYEQYF
NA,TRBD1,TRBV6-5,TRBJ1-1,TGTGCCAGCAGTCCCCGGGACAGGGGTATCACTGAAGCTTTCTTT,CASSPRDRGITEAFF
once,NA,TRBV28,TRBJ1-1,TGTGCCAGCAGTTTAGGGGGGCTAACTGAAGCTTTCTTT,CASSLGGLTEAFF
NA,TRBD2,TRBV4-1,TRBJ2-7,TGCGCCAGCAGCCAACTAGCGGGCAGGACCTACGAGCAGTACTTC,CASSQLAGRTYEQYF
few,NA,TRBV4-1,TRBJ1-1,TGCGCCAGCAGCCAAGTCGACTCGAACACTGAAGCTTTCTTT,CASSQVDSNTEAFF
few,NA,TRBV5-1,TRBJ1-5,TGCGCCAGCAGCTTGGGTAGGGGGAGCAATCAGCCCCAGCATTTT,CASSLGRGSNQPQHF
NA,NA,TRBV27,TRBJ2-5,TGTGCCAGCAGTTTTTTGGGCTACCAAGAGACCCAGTACTTC,CASSFLGYQETQYF
NA,NA,TRBV5-1,TRBJ2-2,TGCGCCAGCAGCTTCAGGGGTGTCGGGGAGCTGTTTTTT,CASSFRGVGELFF
NA,TRBD1,TRBV5-1,TRBJ1-1,TGCGCCAGCAGCCCCCTTTCCACACCCGGGACAGGGGATAACACTGAAGCTTTCTTT,CASSPLSTPGTGDNTEAFF
NA,NA,TRBV7-2,TRBJ1-4,TGTGCCAGCAGCTTAGCCCGGGGGGAAAAACTGTTTTTT,CASSLARGEKLFF
NA,NA,TRBV7-9,TRBJ2-1,TGTGCCAGCAGCAATGCCGGGACTTTCAATGAGCAGTTCTTC,CASSNAGTFNEQFF
NA,NA,TRBV19,TRBJ1-2,TGTGCCAGTAGTATAGTGGATGGCTACACCTTC,CASSIVDGYTF
NA,TRBD2,TRBV9,TRBJ2-7,TGTGCCAGCAGCGTACTCTACGGACCGACTAGCGAAAACCCCATGGACCCCGCCGAGCAGTACTTC,CASSVLYGPTSENPMDPAEQYF
NA,NA,TRBV4-1,TRBJ2-1,TGCGCCAGCAGCCATCCGAGCTCCTACAATGAGCAGTTCTTC,CASSHPSSYNEQFF
NA,TRBD1,TRBV4-1,TRBJ2-1,TGCGCCAGCAGCCAAGTTGGGGGACAGGGGAGGTGGGATGAGCAGTTCTTC,CASSQVGGQGRWDEQFF
few,TRBD2,TRBV2,TRBJ2-7,TGTGCCAGCAGTGAGCCGGCTAGCGGGAGTAGCGAGCAGTACTTC,CASSEPASGSSEQYF
few,NA,TRBV2,TRBJ2-4,TGTGCCAGCAGTGAAAGCACAGCCAAAAACATTCAGTACTTC,CASSESTAKNIQYF
NA,TRBD2,TRBV30,TRBJ2-7,TGTGCCTGGAATGAGATAGCGGGAAGGTACGAGCAGTACTTC,CAWNEIAGRYEQYF
few,TRBD1,TRBV27,TRBJ1-2,TGTGCCAGCAGTTTACGGGACAGGGGTGGCTACACCTTC,CASSLRDRGGYTF
NA,TRBD2,TRBV19,TRBJ2-1,TGTGCCAGTAGCGGACTAGCGGGAGGGGGATACAGTGGCAATGAGCAGTTCTTC,CASSGLAGGGYSGNEQFF